A single sample is the source of the 14 T cell receptor beta chains below, sequenced in a study of cytomegalovirus exposure and HLA in healthy donors (dated by TCRdb to the late 2010s). The library was prepared using the immunoSEQ multiplex PCR assay. For the multiplex PCR, a mixture combining 60 forward primers for TCR Vbeta segments and 13 reverse primers for TCR Jbeta segments was used. In its TCRdb copy, this immuneACCESS table keeps in-frame sequences only and misses some clones. Where compared with another copy, unresolved V genes explain less than half of these, and the others have no known cause. The table for this sample shows 65,000 to 90,000 clones. The ten largest clones represent under 4% of the sample. Sequenced material: PBMCs. These receptors originate from a female donor in good health and CMV-seropositive.

The V gene is TRBV11-3, the J gene TRBJ2-5, with 8 bases matching TRBD2. Per the germline V gene, CDR1 is SGHNT and CDR2 is YENEEA. With V trimmed by 3 bases and J by 5 bases, 11 bases remained unmatched. The CDR3 is 16 residues long. The CDR3 DNA follows: TGTGCCAGCAGCTTCCCTTGGCGGGGGGCTAGGGAGACCCAGTACTTC. This sequence encodes CASSFPWRGARETQYF. Complete variable domain (other parts from reference TRBV11-3 and TRBJ2-5): EAGVVQSPRYKIIEKKQPVAFWCNPISGHNTLYWYLQNLGQGPELLIRYENEEAVDDSQLPKDRFSAERLKGVDSTLKIQPAELGDSAVYLCASSFPWRGARETQYFGPGTRLLVL.

The V call is TRBV6-5, the J call TRBJ1-5, with TRBD1 matching over 7 bases. Germline V gene lookup returns CDR1 MNHEY and CDR2 SVGAGI. Germline trimming cut 4 bases from V and 10 bases from J; bases unmatched to any gene: 7. The CDR3 contains 13 residues. The CDR3 spells CASSSMTGSPQHF. CDR3 DNA sequence: TGTGCCAGCAGTTCCATGACAGGGTCTCCCCAGCATTTT.

The rearrangement links TRBV6-6 to TRBJ2-7; 11 bases are a match to TRBD1. This CDR3 is built from 15 residues. Germline-derived CDR1 and CDR2 are MNHNY and SVGAGI (reference sequence). Trimming took 5 bases from V and 7 from J; bases not matched to a gene: 10. CDR3 protein: CASSDPGQGVREQYF. The CDR3 nucleotides read TGTGCCAGCAGTGATCCGGGACAGGGGGTTAGGGAGCAGTACTTC.

This chain links TRBV29-1 with TRBJ2-7; the D gene is possibly TRBD2 (6 bases). V lost 4 bases to trimming and J lost 9 bases, with 13 bases between them. The length of the CDR3 is 11 residues. Germline lookup yields CDR1 SQVTM and CDR2 ANQGSEA. CDR3 residues: CSVVLMTRQYF. The CDR3 DNA sequence: TGCAGCGTTGTATTGATGACTAGGCAGTACTTC.

This rearrangement joins TRBV7-2 to TRBJ2-7; 10 bases align to TRBD2. Per germline, CDR1 SGHTA and CDR2 FQGNSA. The junction had 5 bases not matched to a gene; V was cut back by 5 bases and J by 4 bases. This CDR3 contains 14 residues. DNA of the CDR3: TGTGCCAGCAGCCGAGGACTAGCGGCTTACGAGCAGTACTTC. Amino acids: CASSRGLAAYEQYF.

This chain joins TRBV7-2 and TRBJ1-6; 7 nucleotides line up with TRBD1. The CDR3 has 13 amino acids. Germline V gives CDR1 SGHTA, CDR2 FQGNSA. V shed 5 bases and J 12 bases; nucleotides not matched to a gene: 7. The CDR3 loop is CASSPTGKGPLHF. The DNA of the CDR3 is TGTGCCAGCAGCCCGACAGGGAAGGGACCCCTCCACTTT.

The chain links TRBV6-5 to TRBJ2-7; perhaps TRBD1 as D (6 bases). Trimming cost V 6 bases and J 0 bases, with 12 bases left between them. Germline CDR1 reads MNHEY; CDR2 reads SVGAGI. The CDR3 consists of 14 residues. CDR3 DNA sequence: TGTGCCAGCAGGATCAGGGGAAGCTCCTACGAGCAGTACTTC. This encodes CASRIRGSSYEQYF.

The rearrangement links TRBV19 to TRBJ2-7; D gene ambiguous. The CDR3 is 15 residues long. V was trimmed by 3 bases and J by 4 bases, leaving 16 bases between them. Germline assignment: CDR1 LNHDA and CDR2 SQIVND (reference sequence). The CDR3 sequence: CASSINPLGEYEQYF. CDR3 sequence (DNA): TGTGCCAGTAGTATCAATCCCCTCGGTGAATACGAGCAGTACTTC.

V gene TRBV6-1 combines with J gene TRBJ2-7, with 7 bases aligning to TRBD1. Germline V CDR1 and CDR2: MNHNS, SASEGT. The length of the CDR3 is 16 residues. With 4 bases clipped from V and 1 base from J, the junction kept 10 bases outside the gene matches. The CDR3 nucleotides read TGTGCCAGCAGTGCTCTGACAGGGCTCGGGTCCTACGAGCAGTACTTC. It yields the protein CASSALTGLGSYEQYF.

CDR3: CASSTESGNYGYTF. DNA for the CDR3: TGTGCCAGTAGTACCGAATCAGGGAACTATGGCTACACCTTC. The V and J genes are TRBV19 and TRBJ1-2; TRBD1 is a possible D gene (5 bases). The CDR3 length is 14 residues. Germline loops: CDR1 LNHDA, CDR2 SQIVND (reference sequence). The V and J ends lost 4 bases and 2 bases respectively, with 11 bases between them. Full variable domain (missing parts from reference TRBV19 and TRBJ1-2): DGGITQSPKYLFRKEGQNVTLSCEQNLNHDAMYWYRQDPGQGLRLIYYSQIVNDFQKGDIAEGYSVSREKKESFPLTVTSAQKNPTAFYLCASSTESGNYGYTFGSGTRLTVV.

The chain is built from TRBV9 and TRBJ2-1, with D tentatively TRBD2 (6 bases). Deletions cut 3 bases from V and 0 bases from J, with 7 bases between. Germline-derived CDR1 and CDR2 are SGDLS and YYNGEE. The CDR3 consists of 14 residues. The CDR3 protein is CASSAGGSYNEQFF. The CDR3, as DNA: TGTGCCAGCAGCGCCGGGGGCTCCTACAATGAGCAGTTCTTC.

The chain recombines TRBV25-1 with TRBJ1-1, with 9 bases fitting TRBD1. CDR1 and CDR2 from the germline V gene are MGHDK and SYGVNS. Trimming cost V 4 bases and J 3 bases; bases outside gene matches: 3. CDR3 length: 14 amino acids. CDR3: CASSATGGDTEAFF. The CDR3 coding sequence is TGTGCCAGCAGTGCGACAGGGGGAGACACTGAAGCTTTCTTT.

This rearrangement joins TRBV7-8 to TRBJ1-5; a weak D match, TRBD1 (6 bases). Germline CDR1 is SGHVS and CDR2 is FQNEAQ. The CDR3 runs 14 residues. Trimming left V 5 bases short and J 2 bases short, with 10 bases between. In DNA form, the CDR3 reads TGTGCCAGCAGCCTGAGGACAGGCAATCAGCCCCAGCATTTT. It encodes CASSLRTGNQPQHF.

The CDR3 reads CAISDSQGFNYGYTF. Here the CDR3 DNA reads TGTGCCATCAGTGATAGCCAGGGCTTCAACTATGGCTACACCTTC. The chain employs TRBV10-3 and TRBJ1-2, with a tentative D call TRBD1 (5 bases). Looked up from germline, CDR1 is ENHRY and CDR2 is SYGVKD. The V end lost 3 bases, the J end lost 2 bases, and 13 bases lay between the germline ends. This CDR3 has 15 residues.